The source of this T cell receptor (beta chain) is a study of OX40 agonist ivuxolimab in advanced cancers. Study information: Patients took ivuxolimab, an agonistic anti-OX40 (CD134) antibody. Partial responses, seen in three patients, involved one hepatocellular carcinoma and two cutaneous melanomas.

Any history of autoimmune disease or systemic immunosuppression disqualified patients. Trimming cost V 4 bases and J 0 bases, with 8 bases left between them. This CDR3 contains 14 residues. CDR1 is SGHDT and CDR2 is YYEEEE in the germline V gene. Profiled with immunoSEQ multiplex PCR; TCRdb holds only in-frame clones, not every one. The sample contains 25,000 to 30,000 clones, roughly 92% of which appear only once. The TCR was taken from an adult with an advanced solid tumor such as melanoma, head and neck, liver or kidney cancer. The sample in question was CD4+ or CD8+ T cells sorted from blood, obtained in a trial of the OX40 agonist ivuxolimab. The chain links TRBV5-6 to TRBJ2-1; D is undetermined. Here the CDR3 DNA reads TGTGCCAGCAGCCACGGTAGCTCCTACAATGAGCAGTTCTTC. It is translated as CASSHGSSYNEQFF.